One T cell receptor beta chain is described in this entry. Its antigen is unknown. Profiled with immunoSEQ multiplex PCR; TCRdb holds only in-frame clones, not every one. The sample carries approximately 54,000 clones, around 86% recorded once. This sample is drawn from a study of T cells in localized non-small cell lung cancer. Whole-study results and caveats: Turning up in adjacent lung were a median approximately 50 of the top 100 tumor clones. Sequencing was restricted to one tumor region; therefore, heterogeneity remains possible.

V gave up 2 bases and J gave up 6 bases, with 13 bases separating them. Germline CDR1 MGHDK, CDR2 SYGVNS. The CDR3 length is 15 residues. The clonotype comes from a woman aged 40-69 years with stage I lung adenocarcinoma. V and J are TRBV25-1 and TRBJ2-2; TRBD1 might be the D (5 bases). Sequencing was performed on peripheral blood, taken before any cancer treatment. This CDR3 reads CASSETTVNPGELFF. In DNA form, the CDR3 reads TGTGCCAGCAGTGAAACGACAGTTAACCCCGGGGAGCTGTTTTTT.